Listed below are T cell receptor beta chains from one sample, sequenced in a study of beta chain features in type 1 diabetes. Sequenced by immunoSEQ multiplex PCR; TCRdb stores in-frame clones only, minus some. The sample shows about 650,000 clones, under 15% of them seen only once. The sequenced material came from naive CD4+ T cells from blood. All receptors come from a man under 40 with type 1 diabetes. CDR3s include the opening cysteine and the closing phenylalanine or tryptophan. The D gene is left open where the match is weak. Clone size appears in some rows only: once, few, many, or a class for an expanded clone.

j_gene	v_gene	d_gene	abundance	CDR3aa	CDR3nt
TRBJ1-6	TRBV13	.	few	CASSLETPPGPLHF	TGTGCCAGCAGCTTAGAGACCCCCCCGGGCCCCCTCCACTTT
TRBJ2-3	TRBV7-6	.	.	CASSSLASKATDTQYF	TGTGCCAGCAGCTCGTTAGCGTCTAAGGCCACAGATACGCAGTATTTT
TRBJ2-7	TRBV2	TRBD1	few	CASSVFGTGAYEQYF	TGTGCCAGCAGTGTTTTCGGGACAGGGGCCTACGAGCAGTACTTC
TRBJ1-1	TRBV5-1	TRBD1	.	CASSFSRQGGNTEAFF	TGCGCCAGCAGCTTCTCCCGACAGGGAGGTAACACTGAAGCTTTCTTT
TRBJ1-2	TRBV5-6	.	few	CASSLLTGATGYTF	TGTGCCAGCAGCCTGTTGACCGGGGCGACGGGCTACACCTTC
TRBJ2-5	TRBV7-9	TRBD2	.	CASSSLWTSGGNQETQYF	TGTGCCAGCAGCTCTCTATGGACTAGCGGGGGGAACCAAGAGACCCAGTACTTC
TRBJ2-7	TRBV5-1	.	.	CASSLDPEAYEQYF	TGCGCCAGCAGCTTGGACCCCGAAGCCTACGAGCAGTACTTC
TRBJ1-3	TRBV30	.	few	CAWMAGNTIYF	TGTGCCTGGATGGCTGGAAACACCATATATTTT
TRBJ2-3	TRBV19	.	.	CASSMGDTDTQYF	TGTGCCAGTAGTATGGGGGATACAGATACGCAGTATTTT
TRBJ2-7	TRBV2	TRBD1	few	CASSESPGQNEQYF	TGTGCCAGCAGTGAATCCCCGGGACAGAACGAGCAGTACTTC
TRBJ2-7	TRBV7-2	TRBD1	few	CASSPLDRASYEQYF	TGTGCCAGCAGCCCCCTCGACAGGGCGTCCTACGAGCAGTACTTC
TRBJ2-1	TRBV2	.	.	CAGRTTYYNEQFF	TGTGCCGGCAGGACTACTTATTACAATGAGCAGTTCTTC
TRBJ2-1	TRBV6-1	.	few	CASSEGRGAYNEQFF	TGTGCCAGCAGTGAAGGGCGGGGCGCCTACAATGAGCAGTTCTTC
TRBJ1-1	TRBV29-1	.	.	CSVEMGFVGTEAFF	TGCAGCGTTGAGATGGGCTTCGTTGGTACTGAAGCTTTCTTT
TRBJ2-7	TRBV4-2	.	few	CASSQTRDSYEQYF	TGTGCCAGCAGCCAAACCCGGGACTCCTACGAGCAGTACTTC
TRBJ2-3	TRBV7-2	TRBD2	.	CASSWTSGGPSTDTQYF	TGTGCCAGCAGCTGGACTAGCGGGGGGCCTAGCACAGATACGCAGTATTTT
TRBJ1-6	TRBV7-2	.	.	CASSLAYSSYNSPLHF	TGTGCCAGCAGCTTAGCATACAGCTCCTATAATTCACCCCTCCACTTT
TRBJ2-1	TRBV2	TRBD2	few	CASRATSGGPYNEQFF	TGTGCCAGCAGAGCGACTAGCGGGGGCCCCTACAATGAGCAGTTCTTC
TRBJ2-5	TRBV9	TRBD1	few	CASSVAGTGEVQETQYF	TGTGCCAGCAGCGTAGCAGGGACAGGGGAGGTACAAGAGACCCAGTACTTC
TRBJ2-5	TRBV28	.	.	CASSSGYETQYF	TGTGCCAGCAGTTCAGGCTACGAGACCCAGTACTTC
TRBJ1-2	TRBV18	.	.	CASSPDSSGYTF	TGTGCCAGCTCACCAGACTCCTCGGGCTACACCTTC
TRBJ1-1	TRBV7-6	TRBD1	few	CASSLAPSAGGNTEAFF	TGTGCCAGCAGCTTAGCCCCCTCGGCAGGGGGGAACACTGAAGCTTTCTTT
TRBJ2-1	TRBV18	TRBD1	few	CASSPQRDRLDHEQFF	TGTGCCAGCTCACCACAACGGGACAGGTTGGATCATGAGCAGTTCTTC
TRBJ1-2	TRBV6-5	.	few	CASRVQGLGGYTF	TGTGCCAGCAGGGTACAGGGTTTGGGCGGCTACACCTTC
TRBJ2-1	TRBV7-3	.	few	CASSLRYNEQFF	TGTGCCAGCAGCCTCCGATACAATGAGCAGTTCTTC
TRBJ1-2	TRBV5-1	.	.	CASSLGSYGYTF	TGCGCCAGCAGCCTGGGGTCCTATGGCTACACCTTC
TRBJ1-2	TRBV29-1	TRBD1	.	CSVREQGAEGYTF	TGCAGCGTTCGAGAACAGGGGGCTGAGGGCTACACCTTC
TRBJ2-5	TRBV5-1	TRBD1	few	CASSWDREGETQYF	TGCGCCAGCAGCTGGGACAGGGAGGGAGAGACCCAGTACTTC
TRBJ2-3	TRBV18	.	.	CASSADGGTDTQYF	TGTGCCAGCTCAGCCGACGGGGGCACAGATACGCAGTATTTT
TRBJ2-3	TRBV4-3	.	few	CASSQDGDRRGTDTQYF	TGCGCCAGCAGCCAAGATGGAGACAGAAGGGGCACAGATACGCAGTATTTT
TRBJ1-3	TRBV7-2	TRBD1	.	CASSRNQGGARGNTIYF	TGTGCCAGCAGCAGAAACCAAGGGGGCGCGCGAGGAAACACCATATATTTT
TRBJ2-7	TRBV28	.	.	CACAGGSSYEQYF	TGTGCCTGTGCAGGGGGGAGCTCCTACGAGCAGTACTTC
TRBJ1-1	TRBV25-1	.	.	CASSEQDNTEAFF	TGTGCCAGCAGTGAACAGGACAACACTGAAGCTTTCTTT
TRBJ2-5	TRBV9	.	.	CASSTPGQGWEETQYF	TGTGCCAGCAGCACCCCGGGCCAGGGATGGGAAGAGACCCAGTACTTC
TRBJ2-5	TRBV7-6	.	few	CASSFIGQETQYF	TGTGCCAGCAGCTTTATCGGACAAGAGACCCAGTACTTC
TRBJ1-1	TRBV9	.	.	CASSLNPSEHTEAFF	TGTGCCAGCAGCTTAAATCCCTCGGAGCACACTGAAGCTTTCTTT
TRBJ2-1	TRBV18	.	.	CASSSRAPGSSYNEQFF	TGTGCCAGCTCAAGTCGTGCCCCAGGGAGCTCCTACAATGAGCAGTTCTTC
TRBJ2-5	TRBV6-5	.	few	CASSEAVRPTQYF	TGTGCCAGCAGTGAAGCAGTCCGGCCGACCCAGTACTTC
TRBJ1-3	TRBV9	TRBD1	.	CASSVEGAGGNTIYF	TGTGCCAGCAGCGTAGAGGGGGCTGGTGGAAACACCATATATTTT
TRBJ2-3	TRBV5-4	TRBD2	.	CASSSTSGGSTDTQYF	TGTGCCAGCAGCTCCACAAGCGGGGGTAGCACAGATACGCAGTATTTT
TRBJ1-4	TRBV5-6	.	.	CASSLFPRDRGEKLFF	TGTGCCAGCAGCTTGTTTCCCAGGGACCGGGGTGAAAAACTGTTTTTT
TRBJ1-1	TRBV9	.	.	CASSLEGGATEAFF	TGTGCCAGCAGCCTCGAGGGGGGAGCCACTGAAGCTTTCTTT
TRBJ2-7	TRBV5-1	.	.	CASSFPGTFNEQYF	TGCGCCAGCAGCTTTCCAGGGACTTTCAACGAGCAGTACTTC
TRBJ1-2	TRBV2	TRBD1	.	CASSRDRDYWYGYTF	TGTGCCAGCAGCCGGGACAGGGACTATTGGTATGGCTACACCTTC
TRBJ1-2	TRBV6-1	.	.	CASSEAKGNYGYTF	TGTGCCAGCAGTGAAGCAAAGGGTAACTATGGCTACACCTTC
TRBJ2-3	TRBV11-2	.	.	CASSLAYEDTQYF	TGTGCCAGCAGCTTGGCCTACGAGGATACGCAGTATTTT
TRBJ2-2	TRBV4-3	.	.	CASSRTVKGANTGELFF	TGCGCCAGCAGCCGAACGGTGAAGGGGGCGAACACCGGGGAGCTGTTTTTT
TRBJ1-5	TRBV4-2	.	few	CASSQVGGDNQPQHF	TGTGCCAGCAGCCAAGTCGGAGGGGACAATCAGCCCCAGCATTTT
TRBJ1-5	TRBV7-9	.	.	CASSLAGSNQPQHF	TGTGCCAGCAGCTTAGCGGGTAGCAATCAGCCCCAGCATTTT
TRBJ1-2	TRBV4-1	.	few	CASSQEGWGAVGYTF	TGCGCCAGCAGCCAAGAAGGTTGGGGGGCCGTTGGCTACACCTTC
TRBJ2-5	TRBV2	.	few	CASKFRGKETQYF	TGTGCCAGCAAGTTCCGGGGGAAAGAGACCCAGTACTTC
TRBJ1-4	TRBV7-3	.	.	CASSAQGGGNEKLFF	TGTGCCAGCAGCGCACAGGGAGGGGGAAACGAAAAACTGTTTTTT
TRBJ1-4	TRBV25-1	.	.	CASSPRQVNEKLFF	TGTGCCAGCAGTCCGCGGCAGGTTAATGAAAAACTGTTTTTT
TRBJ2-1	TRBV9	.	.	CASSPRLYNEQFF	TGTGCCAGCAGCCCCCGACTCTACAATGAGCAGTTCTTC
TRBJ2-2	TRBV5-8	.	.	CASSLAGDFNTGELFF	TGTGCCAGCAGCTTGGCCGGGGACTTTAACACCGGGGAGCTGTTTTTT